This is a list of T cell receptor beta chains from one sample in a study of T cell repertoires in cytomegalovirus infection. TCRdb ran MiXCR on the reads and lists one entry per CDR3 protein. The table shows about 890,000 distinct CDR3 sequences, with around a third occurring only once. Their antigens remain unidentified. The sequences come from cultured CD8+ T cells from PBMCs, collected from culture after CMV antigen stimulation. Receptors were obtained from a human donor in good health (CMV status not recorded). Some clones in this sample may be carry-over from other donors' samples. CDR3s include the opening cysteine and the closing phenylalanine or tryptophan. D genes are given only for firm matches. Clone size appears in some rows only: once, few, many, or a class for an expanded clone.

>TRBV28|TRBD1|NA|TRBJ2-5
TGTGCCAGCAGCACCGGGACAGGCGCGCAAGAGACCCAGTACTTC
CASSTGTGAQETQYF
>TRBV5-1|NA|NA|TRBJ2-4
TGCGCCAGCAGCTTGGACGCAGGGGACATTCAGTACTTC
CASSLDAGDIQYF
>TRBV7-2|NA|NA|TRBJ2-6
TGTGCCAGCAGCTTAGTGGGCTCACGCGGAGGGACCAACGTCCTGACTTTC
CASSLVGSRGGTNVLTF
>TRBV7-8|NA|many|TRBJ2-2
TGTGCCAGCAGCTTAGTGGAGCTGTTTTTT
CASSLVELFF
>TRBV19|NA|NA|TRBJ1-1
TGTGCCAGTAGATTTTGGAGAACAGGTGAAGCTTTCTTT
CASRFWRTGEAFF
>TRBV29-1|NA|NA|TRBJ2-3
TGCAGCGTTGTCCTGGGGGGCACAGATACGCAGTATTTT
CSVVLGGTDTQYF
>TRBV10-2|TRBD2|few|TRBJ2-2
TGCGCCTACCTAGACCTCCAGCGGGGGGTCGGGGAGCTGTTTTTT
CAYLDLQRGVGELFF
>TRBV7-9|TRBD2|NA|TRBJ2-1
TGTGCCAGCAGCTTAGTGACTAGCAGCAATGAGCAGTTCTTC
CASSLVTSSNEQFF
>TRBV11-2|NA|NA|TRBJ2-2
TGTGCCAGCAGCTTCTTTCGGGGGACCGGGGAGCTGTTTTTT
CASSFFRGTGELFF
>TRBV15|NA|NA|TRBJ1-6
TGTGCCACCAGCAGGGACGACTTAGACGCTAGCTCTTCACCCCTCCACTTT
CATSRDDLDASSSPLHF
>TRBV7-6|TRBD2|many|TRBJ2-1
TGTGCCAGCAGCTTAGAATATTGGGGCCTAGCGGGGAATGAGCAGTTCTTC
CASSLEYWGLAGNEQFF
>TRBV7-6|NA|NA|TRBJ2-2
TGTGCCAGCAGCCGACCCACTATAAACAATCGTCCAGGGGTTAACACCGGGGAGCTGATTTTT
CASSRPTINNRPGVNTGELIF
>TRBV19|NA|few|TRBJ2-1
TGTGCCAGTAGTGTATCACAGGGCGATGAGCAGTTCTTC
CASSVSQGDEQFF
>TRBV6-5|NA|many|TRBJ2-7
TGTGCCAGCAGTCAACAGGGCCCCTACGAGCAGTACTTC
CASSQQGPYEQYF
>TRBV9|NA|few|TRBJ2-1
TGTGCCAGCAGCCGGGGGCTTGGGGGGGTGATTGACGATGAGCAGTTCTTC
CASSRGLGGVIDDEQFF
>TRBV6-6|NA|once|TRBJ1-1
TGTGCCAGTATAACATCGAGGGAAGCTTTCTTT
CASITSREAFF
>TRBV2|NA|few|TRBJ2-1
TGTGCCAGCATGGGGGGGGGCTCCCGTGAGCAGTTCTTC
CASMGGGSREQFF
>TRBV5-4|TRBD2|NA|TRBJ2-1
TGTGCCAGCAAGGGACTAGCGAGATATGAGCAGTTCTTC
CASKGLARYEQFF
>TRBV19|NA|few|TRBJ1-1
TGTGCCAGTAGCAAATTTCTGATGAACACTGAAGCTTTCTTT
CASSKFLMNTEAFF
>TRBV7-9|NA|NA|TRBJ2-7
TGTGCCAGCGGAGGTAGTCCCTACGAGCAGTACTTC
CASGGSPYEQYF
>TRBV28|TRBD2|once|TRBJ2-4
TGTGCCAGCAGTTTCTATCTAGCGGGGGCCGCACGGGAAAACATTCAGTACTTC
CASSFYLAGAARENIQYF
>TRBV6-1|NA|NA|TRBJ2-2
TGTGCCAGCAGTGTTGAAATGACGGGTTATGGCAACACCGGGGAGCTGTTTTTT
CASSVEMTGYGNTGELFF
>TRBV7-4|NA|NA|TRBJ2-2
TGTGCCAGCAGCTCGACGGGGATCGGGGAGCTGTTTTTT
CASSSTGIGELFF
>TRBV25-1|NA|NA|TRBJ1-2
TGTGCCAGCCTAACAGGGCAGGGCGACTACACCTTC
CASLTGQGDYTF
>TRBV27|TRBD2|few|TRBJ2-3
TGTGCCAGCAGTTTATCTAGCGGGGGGGCCGCTAGCACAGATACGCAGTATTTT
CASSLSSGGAASTDTQYF
>TRBV7-9|NA|NA|TRBJ1-4
TGTGCCAGCAGCTTAAATGACATTTGGGAAAAACTGTTTTTT
CASSLNDIWEKLFF
>TRBV4-3|NA|few|TRBJ2-5
TGCGCCAGCAGCCAAGACAGGAGGGAGACCCAGTACTTC
CASSQDRRETQYF
>TRBV28|NA|NA|TRBJ1-5
TGTGCCAGCAGTTTGGGGCTTGGGGGACCTGAGAATAGCAATCAGCCCCAGCATTTT
CASSLGLGGPENSNQPQHF
>TRBV19|NA|NA|TRBJ1-2
TGTGCCAGTAGAGACAATGGCTACACCTTC
CASRDNGYTF
>TRBV6-6|NA|NA|TRBJ2-2
TGTGCCAGCGGGCTGGCACAGGGAACCGGGGAGCTGTTTTTT
CASGLAQGTGELFF
>TRBV6-1|NA|few|TRBJ1-6
TGTGCCAGCAAGTTGGGGGGTTTCGATTCACCCCTCCACTTT
CASKLGGFDSPLHF
>TRBV5-6|NA|few|TRBJ1-1
TGTGCCAGCAGCTCGGAGAGGGTCGACACTGAAGCTTTCTTT
CASSSERVDTEAFF
>TRBV7-9|NA|NA|TRBJ1-2
TGTGCCAGCGGCCTGGGGAGCCAGATAGGAGGCTACACCTTC
CASGLGSQIGGYTF
>TRBV9|NA|NA|TRBJ2-1
TGTGCCAGCAGCCGGTGGGACGCCAATGAGCAGTTCTTC
CASSRWDANEQFF
>TRBV24-1|NA|NA|TRBJ2-6
TGTGCCACCAGTAAGGCGGCTGGGGCCAACGTCCTGACTTTC
CATSKAAGANVLTF
>TRBV29-1|TRBD1|NA|TRBJ1-1
TGCAGCGTTATGGGACAGGAGAGTAGTGCTTTCTTT
CSVMGQESSAFF
>TRBV10-3|NA|NA|TRBJ2-3
TGTGCCGTCAGTGACCCTAGCACAGATACGCAGTATTTT
CAVSDPSTDTQYF
>TRBV7-6|NA|few|TRBJ1-1
TGTGCCAGCAGCCCGACCGCGGGCACTGAAGCTTTCTTT
CASSPTAGTEAFF
>TRBV29-1|NA|NA|TRBJ2-3
TGCAGCCCCGTCAGGGGTAGGGAAGATACGCAGTATTTT
CSPVRGREDTQYF
>TRBV19|TRBD2|NA|TRBJ2-1
TGTGTCAGTAGCGACGATAGCGGGGGGGTCTCCTACAATGAGCAGTTCTTC
CVSSDDSGGVSYNEQFF
>TRBV19|TRBD2|NA|TRBJ2-1
TGTGCCAGTAGTACTAGACTAGCTACGCAACCTGAGCAGTTCTTC
CASSTRLATQPEQFF
>TRBV6-2/TRBV6-3|NA|NA|TRBJ1-1
TGTGCCAGCAGTTACTCGACCCGGGGTGAAGCTTTCTTT
CASSYSTRGEAFF
>TRBV12-3/TRBV12-4|NA|NA|TRBJ1-1
TGTGCCAGCAGTTCCTCGTGGGACCGAGGTTTCTTT
CASSSSWDRGFF
>TRBV20-1|TRBD1|NA|TRBJ2-1
TGCAGTGCTAGATCCCGGGACAGGGCCTACAATGAGCAGTTCTTC
CSARSRDRAYNEQFF
>TRBV7-9|NA|NA|TRBJ1-2
TGTGCCAGCAGCTTAGTGGCAGGGAGCTATGGCTACACCTTC
CASSLVAGSYGYTF
>TRBV12-3/TRBV12-4|NA|few|TRBJ1-2
TGTGCCAGCAGCGACATGGAAGGCTACACCTTC
CASSDMEGYTF
>TRBV7-8|NA|few|TRBJ1-1
TGTGCCAGCAGCTTATATGTTATGGCCACCTCAATGACTTTCTTT
CASSLYVMATSMTFF
>TRBV7-6|NA|few|TRBJ1-4
TGTGCCAGCAGCGGACGTGGGGGGCAGGGGTCCCCTAATGAAAAACTGTTTTTT
CASSGRGGQGSPNEKLFF
>TRBV7-7|NA|few|TRBJ1-1
TGTGCTAGCAGCTTAGACGCGGACACTGAAGCTTTCTTT
CASSLDADTEAFF